This TCR beta chain was captured by sequencing in a study of blood T cell repertoires in COVID-19. About the study: COVID-19 samples from acute and convalescent phases originated in the United States, Italy and Spain. T cells, B-cell-depleted T cells, or PBMCs supplied cDNA or gDNA.

Here immunoSEQ multiplex PCR was the method, and the copy in TCRdb shows in-frame clones only, minus some. The sample lists under 350,000 clones, over 75% occurring once. This clone appeared a single time. The CDR3 runs 15 residues. CDR1 is MNHEY and CDR2 is SVGAGI in the germline V gene. The trim removed 3 bases at V and 4 bases at J, leaving 9 bases unmatched. Sequencing was done on a sample of peripheral blood. The receptor comes from a human donor in a cohort sampled during active COVID-19. The V call is TRBV6-5, the J call TRBJ2-7; TRBD2 agrees at 7 bases. The CDR3 region is CASSYTPSGPYEQYF. CDR3 in DNA: TGTGCCAGCAGTTATACCCCTAGCGGACCTTACGAGCAGTACTTC.